This is a list of T cell receptor beta chains from one sample in a study of T cell repertoires in cytomegalovirus infection. TCRdb passed the reads through MiXCR, listing each CDR3 protein once. The table shows roughly 150,000 distinct CDR3 sequences, with about 15% occurring only once. The sample taken for sequencing was CD8+ T cells from PBMCs. The receptors come from a human donor in good health (CMV status not recorded). Some clones in this sample may be carry-over from other donors' samples. Both conserved end residues are part of each CDR3. A D gene is named only where the DNA matches it firmly. The size of a clone is reported for some rows only, either as once, few or many, or as a class for expanded clones.

>-|TRBV6-5|TRBD2|TRBJ2-5
TGTGACAGCAGTTACTCCATGTTAGCGGGAGGGGAGACCCAGTACTTC
CDSSYSMLAGGETQYF
>-|TRBV11-2|-|TRBJ2-7
TGTGCCAGCAGCTTAAAGGGTTCAGCCTACGAGCAGTACTTC
CASSLKGSAYEQYF
>few|TRBV6-5|-|TRBJ2-5
TGTGCCAGCAGTTACTCGAATCTAGCCCAAGAGACCCAGTACTTC
CASSYSNLAQETQYF
>few|TRBV4-2|-|TRBJ1-5
TGTGCCAGCAGCCAAGAGGGTCTAAATAGCAATCAGCCCCAGCATTTT
CASSQEGLNSNQPQHF
>-|TRBV29-1|-|TRBJ2-7
TGCAGCGTTGAAGGCCCTAACGACTACGAGCAGTACTTC
CSVEGPNDYEQYF
>few|TRBV13|-|TRBJ2-5
TGTGCCAGCAGCTTAAGGGCGGAACAAGAGACCCAGTACTTC
CASSLRAEQETQYF
>few|TRBV7-2|-|TRBJ2-7
TGTGCCAGCAGCTTAGAGGGGGGCCCTTCCTACGAGCAGTACTTC
CASSLEGGPSYEQYF
>-|TRBV6-5|-|TRBJ2-7
TGTGCCAGCAGTTACCTGGGGGGTACCTACGAGCAGTACTTC
CASSYLGGTYEQYF
>few|TRBV11-2|TRBD1|TRBJ2-7
TGTGCCAGCAGCTCAGACAGGGTCGGCTACGAGCAGTACTTC
CASSSDRVGYEQYF
>few|TRBV2|-|TRBJ2-3
TGTGCCAGCAGTGGGACAGGCACAGATACGCAGTATTTT
CASSGTGTDTQYF
>few|TRBV4-1|TRBD1|TRBJ2-7
TGCGCCAGCAGCCACCCTGGGGACAGGGGGCTTGAGCAGTACTTC
CASSHPGDRGLEQYF
>-|TRBV6-5|TRBD1|TRBJ2-2
TGTGCCAGCGGAGAGACAGGGGTAGACACCGGGGAGCTGTTTTTT
CASGETGVDTGELFF
>medium-sized|TRBV7-8|TRBD1|TRBJ2-7
TGTGCCAGCAGCTACCGGACAGGTGTCTACGAGCAGTACTTC
CASSYRTGVYEQYF
>few|TRBV12-3/TRBV12-4|TRBD1|TRBJ2-5
TGTGCCAGCAGTACAGGGGGCCAAGAGACCCAGTACTTC
CASSTGGQETQYF
>-|TRBV6-2/TRBV6-3|-|TRBJ2-3
TGTGCCAGCAGTTACGAGCCCAACCGGGGGGCCGACACAGATACGCAGTATTTT
CASSYEPNRGADTDTQYF
>-|TRBV11-2|-|TRBJ1-1
TGTGCCAGCAGCTCGAGGGAACGAAACACTGAAGCTTTCTTT
CASSSRERNTEAFF
>-|TRBV20-1|-|TRBJ2-5
TGCAGTGCTCCAGGGCGCTACCAAGAGACCCAGTACTTC
CSAPGRYQETQYF
>-|TRBV29-1|TRBD1|TRBJ2-7
TGCAGTACAGGGGCCAGGGGCGAGCAGTACTTC
CSTGARGEQYF
>-|TRBV6-1|-|TRBJ2-2
TGTGCCTTGGAGGCGCGAGGCACCGGGGAGCTGTTTTTT
CALEARGTGELFF
>-|TRBV20-1|TRBD1|TRBJ2-7
TGCAGTGCTCACCCTAGCATCCGGGACAGTACCTACGAGCAGTACTTC
CSAHPSIRDSTYEQYF
>few|TRBV5-1|TRBD2|TRBJ2-1
TGCGCCAGCAGCTTGGTGGGACTAGCGGGGGGTTACAACGATGAGCAGTTCTTC
CASSLVGLAGGYNDEQFF
>-|TRBV12-3/TRBV12-4|-|TRBJ1-5
TGTGCCAGCAGCCTTACAGGGTATAACAATCAGCCCCAGCATTTT
CASSLTGYNNQPQHF
>few|TRBV28|TRBD2|TRBJ2-5
TGTGCCAGCAGCCGTGGACTAGCGGGGTTCCAAGAGACCCAGTACTTC
CASSRGLAGFQETQYF
>once|TRBV29-1|-|TRBJ2-2
TGCAGCGTTGAAGTAAGGCGGGGGGAGCTGTTTTTT
CSVEVRRGELFF
>-|TRBV6-5|TRBD1|TRBJ2-1
TGTGCCAGCAGCCCCAGGACAGGTTACAATGAGCAGTTCTTC
CASSPRTGYNEQFF
>-|TRBV6-2/TRBV6-3|-|TRBJ2-2
TGTGCCAGCAGTTACTCGCCTTTACAGCTCTCGGCCGGGGAGCTGTTTTTT
CASSYSPLQLSAGELFF
>-|TRBV7-2|TRBD2|TRBJ2-7
TGTGCCAGCAGCTTTTTGGATCGGGAGGACAATTCCTCTTACGAGCAGTACTTC
CASSFLDREDNSSYEQYF
>-|TRBV12-3/TRBV12-4|-|TRBJ1-2
TGTGCCAGCAGTTTAGGGGGGCCCGAACCTAACTATGGCTACACCTTC
CASSLGGPEPNYGYTF
>-|TRBV6-2/TRBV6-3|TRBD1|TRBJ2-7
TGTGCCAGCAGTGCTGCCTCTTTGGGACAGCGGCCCGGTTACTTC
CASSAASLGQRPGYF
>few|TRBV7-6|-|TRBJ2-2
TGTGCCAGCAGCAGTACAGCGACCGGGGAGCTGTTTTTT
CASSSTATGELFF
>-|TRBV28|TRBD1|TRBJ1-1
TGTGCCAGCAGTTGGGACAGGGGGTATGGCACTGAAGCTTTCTTT
CASSWDRGYGTEAFF
>-|TRBV6-6|-|TRBJ1-6
TGTGCCAGCAGTTACAAGGGGGACAATTCACCCCTCCACTTT
CASSYKGDNSPLHF
>many|TRBV6-1|-|TRBJ1-1
TGTGCCAGCAGTGAAGAAGGTGGTGGCACTGAAGCTTTCTTT
CASSEEGGGTEAFF
>few|TRBV4-2|-|TRBJ1-1
TGTGCCAGCAGCCAAGGGCCAGGGATGAACACTGAAGCTTTCTTT
CASSQGPGMNTEAFF
>many|TRBV7-2|TRBD1|TRBJ1-3
TGTGCCAGCAGCCCGCGACAGGGGAAGGGTGGAAACACCATATATTTT
CASSPRQGKGGNTIYF
>-|TRBV2|-|TRBJ1-2
TGTGCCAGCAGTGAAGCGCTGAGTGCGCAGAATGGCTACACCTTC
CASSEALSAQNGYTF
>few|TRBV6-2/TRBV6-3|TRBD1|TRBJ2-7
TGTGCCAGCAGCCTTCACCGGGACAGGGCCGTCTACGAGCAGTACTTC
CASSLHRDRAVYEQYF
>few|TRBV7-9|-|TRBJ1-4
TGTGCCAGCAGCGCTCCATCCAGGGGCCGTCATGAAAAACTGTTTTTT
CASSAPSRGRHEKLFF
>-|TRBV14|-|TRBJ2-1
TGTGCCAGCCGGTGGAGAGCGGATGAGCAGTTCTTC
CASRWRADEQFF
>many|TRBV7-2|TRBD1|TRBJ1-6
TGTGCCAGCGGTTGGACAGGTCCCAATTCACCCCTCCACTTT
CASGWTGPNSPLHF
>few|TRBV28|TRBD2|TRBJ2-1
TGTGCCAGCAGTTCAACTAGCGGGATCTCCTACAATGAGCAGTTCTTC
CASSSTSGISYNEQFF
>-|TRBV6-1|-|TRBJ1-1
TGTGCCAGCACCAAATGGGAGGTCGCGGTGAACACTGAAGCTTTCTTT
CASTKWEVAVNTEAFF
>-|TRBV7-6|-|TRBJ2-7
TGTGCCAGCAGCAACCGTGAAGGGAACGGCTACGAGCAGTACTTC
CASSNREGNGYEQYF
>few|TRBV3-1|-|TRBJ2-2
TGTGCCAGCAGCCAAGATCAGGGGTCGAGGGAGCTGTTTTTT
CASSQDQGSRELFF
>-|TRBV29-1|-|TRBJ2-2
TGCAGCGTTGTTTTAGCGGACACCGGGGAGCTGTTTTTT
CSVVLADTGELFF
>-|TRBV5-6|-|TRBJ1-1
TGTGCCAGCAGACAGGGTACTGAAGCTTTCTTT
CASRQGTEAFF
>many|TRBV7-8|-|TRBJ2-1
TGTGCCAGCAGCTTAATTGTCGGAAACAATGAGCAGTTCTTC
CASSLIVGNNEQFF
>-|TRBV5-6|-|TRBJ2-7
TGTGCCAGCAGGGGAGTCGGGGTCGAGCAGTACTTC
CASRGVGVEQYF